Each of the 2 T cell receptor beta chains below was sequenced from the same sample in a study of CD8+CD57+ T cells in acquired aplastic anemia. According to the study, genomic DNA was the template for TCR beta VDJ and CDR3 profiling. TCRdb ran MiXCR on the reads and lists one entry per CDR3 protein. The table records about half a million distinct CDR3 sequences, approximately 33% of them present only once. Only patients with CD8+CD57+ cell expansion on flow cytometry were chosen for sequencing. The specimen was sorted CD4+, CD8+, or CD8+CD57+ T cells (not recorded which) from PBMCs. These receptors originate from a human donor with aplastic anemia.

The rearrangement uses TRBV4-1 and TRBJ1-1; the match to TRBD1 covers 7 bases. Per germline, CDR1 MGHRA and CDR2 YSYEKL. CDR3 length equals 14 residues. V lost 4 bases and J lost 7; bases outside the gene matches: 9. DNA for the CDR3: TGCGCCAGCAGCCCTACCGGGACAGAGGTTGAAGCTTTCTTT. The encoded protein is CASSPTGTEVEAFF.

This clonotype was detected a few times. The J gene is TRBJ2-7, the V gene TRBV6-5, with 11 bases aligning to TRBD1. J was trimmed by 4 bases and V by 4 bases; bases with no gene match: 6. The CDR3 extends over 15 amino acids. Germline V gene lookup returns CDR1 MNHEY and CDR2 SVGAGI. The CDR3 bases are TGTGCCAGCAGTTCGGGACAGGGGGTAGGGTACGAGCAGTACTTC. This encodes CASSSGQGVGYEQYF.